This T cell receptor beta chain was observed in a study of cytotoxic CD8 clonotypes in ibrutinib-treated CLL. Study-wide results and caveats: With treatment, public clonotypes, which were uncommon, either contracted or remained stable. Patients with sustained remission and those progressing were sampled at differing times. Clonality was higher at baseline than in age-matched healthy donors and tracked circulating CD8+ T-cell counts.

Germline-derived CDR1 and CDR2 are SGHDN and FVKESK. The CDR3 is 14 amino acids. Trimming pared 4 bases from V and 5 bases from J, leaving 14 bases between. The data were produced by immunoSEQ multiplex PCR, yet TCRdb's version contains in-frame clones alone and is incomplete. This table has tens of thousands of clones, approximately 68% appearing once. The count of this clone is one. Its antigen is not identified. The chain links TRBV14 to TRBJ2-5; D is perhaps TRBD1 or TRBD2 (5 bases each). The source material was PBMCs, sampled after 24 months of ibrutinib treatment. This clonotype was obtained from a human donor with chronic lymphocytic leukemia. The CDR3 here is CASSLEGSKETQYF. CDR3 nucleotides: TGTGCCAGCAGCCTCGAGGGGAGTAAGGAGACCCAGTACTTC.